The 27 T cell receptor beta chains below were found in one sample sequenced in a study of beta chain features in type 1 diabetes. Whole-study results and caveats: Across all four CD4+ subsets, people with type 1 diabetes showed modestly shorter TCRB CDR3s.

These receptors have no identified antigens. The investigators reverse transcribed all of the isolated RNA, so they sequenced expressed TCRB transcripts. Data came from immunoSEQ multiplex PCR; TCRdb stores just in-frame clones and leaves some out. The sample carries 250,000 to 300,000 clones, 24% recorded once. The sequenced material came from naive CD4+ T cells from blood. Receptors originate from a woman in her twenties or thirties with type 1 diabetes.

V is TRBV21-1 and J is TRBJ2-5; the D call of TRBD2 is as the table states it, not checked on the DNA. TRBV21-1 is a pseudogene. CDR3 length: 10 residues. The chain's CDR3 is CASSPRTQYF. The CDR3 region has the DNA TGTGCCAGCAGTCCCCGGACCCAGTACTTC.

This clone was counted a single time. The rearrangement joins TRBV30 to TRBJ1-5; perhaps TRBD1 as D (6 bases). Germline-derived CDR1 and CDR2 are GTSNPN and SVGIG (reference sequence). This CDR3 region has 13 residues. The ends were cut back, 4 bases at V and 1 base at J, with 8 bases in the middle. CDR3 protein: CAWNGQSNQPQHF. The CDR3 coding sequence is TGTGCCTGGAATGGACAGAGCAATCAGCCCCAGCATTTT.

J is TRBJ2-7 and V is TRBV5-1, with 7 bases aligning to TRBD2. This CDR3 contains 15 residues. Germline V CDR1 and CDR2: SGHRS, YFSETQ. The trim removed 0 bases at V and 3 bases at J, leaving 6 bases unmatched. CDR3 amino acids: CASSLGVGDYYEQYF. CDR3 coding DNA: TGCGCCAGCAGCTTGGGGGTTGGGGACTACTACGAGCAGTACTTC.

This clone was detected only a few times. This chain connects TRBV27 to TRBJ2-3; the match to TRBD1 covers 8 bases. Germline CDR1 MNHEY, CDR2 SMNVEV (reference sequence). The V gene end was trimmed by 2 bases and the J gene end by 6 bases; junction bases not matched to a gene: 10. The CDR3 loop spans 16 amino acids. CDR3 loop: CASSLGRQGLEDTQYF. CDR3 sequence (DNA): TGTGCCAGCAGTTTAGGCCGACAGGGGTTGGAGGATACGCAGTATTTT.

The rearrangement uses TRBV18 and TRBJ1-1; D may be TRBD1 (5 bases). Germline loops: CDR1 KGHSH, CDR2 LQKENI. CDR3 size: 14 residues. Trimming cost V 3 bases and J 6 bases, with 14 bases left between them. CDR3 nucleotide sequence: TGTGCCAGCTCACCCGGGACTTTGGACGCTGAAGCTTTCTTT. The encoded protein is CASSPGTLDAEAFF.

The chain is built from TRBV21-1 and TRBJ1-1; the table names TRBD1, a call not compared with the DNA. TRBV21-1 is assigned pseudogene status. The CDR3 has 18 residues. The CDR3 spells CASSRLYRDREFNTEAFF. As DNA, the CDR3 is TGTGCCAGCAGCAGATTATACCGGGACAGGGAGTTTAACACTGAAGCTTTCTTT.

The chain links TRBV28 to TRBJ1-5; D possibly corresponds to TRBD1 (6 bases). V was clipped by 5 bases and J by 0 bases, with 17 bases between them. Germline CDR1 reads MDHEN; CDR2 reads SYDVKM. The length of the CDR3 is 17 residues. Here the CDR3 DNA reads TGTGCCAGCAGTGGCCCCCGACAGGCCCTTAGCAATCAGCCCCAGCATTTT. Its translation: CASSGPRQALSNQPQHF.

This clone was recorded a few times. The chain couples TRBV4-2 to TRBJ2-1, with 8 positions matching TRBD1. The CDR3 covers 15 residues. V dropped 3 bases and J dropped 5; count of bases not matched to a gene: 6. Looked up from germline, CDR1 is LGHNA and CDR2 is YNFKEQ. The CDR3 nucleotides read TGTGCCAGCAGCCAGACAGGGGTCGATAACAATGAGCAGTTCTTC. Encoded protein: CASSQTGVDNNEQFF.

This chain uses TRBV4-1 with TRBJ2-6; tentative D call: TRBD1 (5 bases). Germline lookup yields CDR1 MGHRA and CDR2 YSYEKL. This CDR3 comprises 18 residues. Trimming took 3 bases from V and 0 from J, leaving 15 bases between them. The CDR3 loop reads CASSHGKPGNSGANVLTF. In DNA form, the CDR3 reads TGCGCCAGCAGCCATGGGAAACCAGGGAACTCTGGGGCCAACGTCCTGACTTTC.

The chain uses TRBV5-4 and TRBJ2-3, with 14 bases aligning to TRBD2. The CDR3 is made up of 18 amino acids. CDR1 is SGHNT and CDR2 is YYREEE in the germline V gene (reference sequence). After removal of 2 bases from V and 0 bases from J, the junction contained 5 bases not matched to a gene. The CDR3 DNA follows: TGTGCCAGCAGCTTAGGGACTAGCGGGGGTATTAGCACAGATACGCAGTATTTT. Translated, it gives CASSLGTSGGISTDTQYF.

This clone was picked up a small number of times. This chain links TRBV29-1 with TRBJ2-1, with TRBD2 matching over 7 bases. Germline V gives CDR1 SQVTM, CDR2 ANQGSEA. Trimming cost V 4 bases and J 3 bases; bases outside gene matches: 6. CDR3 length: 14 amino acids. The CDR3 region has the DNA TGCAGCGTTGTGGCGGGAGAAATCTACAATGAGCAGTTCTTC. This codes for CSVVAGEIYNEQFF.

This clone showed up just a few times. The genes are TRBV21-1 and TRBJ1-5; TRBD1 is the table's D call and was not checked against the DNA. TRBV21-1 is reported as a pseudogene. The CDR3 spans 14 residues. In DNA form, the CDR3 reads TGTGCCAGCAGCAAACGACAGTCCTATCAGCCCCAGCATTTT. Its translation: CASSKRQSYQPQHF.

This clone was detected a few times. The chain carries TRBV10-3 and TRBJ1-5; no clear D. This CDR3 region has 14 residues. Trimming shortened V by 3 bases and J by 7 bases, and 13 bases separated the two germline ends. Germline loops: CDR1 ENHRY, CDR2 SYGVKD. Here the CDR3 reads CAISEPTSGQPQHF. CDR3 DNA: TGTGCCATCAGTGAACCTACCTCAGGACAGCCCCAGCATTTT.

This clone turned up a few times. The CDR3 sequence: CASSSSQIQETQYF. DNA for the CDR3: TGTGCCAGCAGTTCTTCCCAGATCCAAGAGACCCAGTACTTC. The chain is built from TRBV28 and TRBJ2-5, with D unresolved. Germline V CDR1 and CDR2: MDHEN, SYDVKM. With 4 bases removed from V and 1 base from J, the gap between germline ends came to 10 bases. This CDR3 has 14 amino acids.

This clone was detected once. The rearrangement links TRBV28 to TRBJ1-5; unclear D gene. Germline V CDR1 and CDR2: MDHEN, SYDVKM. V lost 3 bases and J 5 bases, leaving 11 bases between the germline ends. The CDR3 runs 14 residues. The CDR3 DNA sequence: TGTGCCAGCAGTTTTTCGGGTCGGGATCAGCCCCAGCATTTT. Translation: CASSFSGRDQPQHF.

This clone was recorded a few times. The chain is built from TRBV9 and TRBJ2-5; maybe TRBD1 (7 bases). V shed 0 bases and J shed 5 bases, with 14 bases lying between them. Germline lookup yields CDR1 SGDLS and CDR2 YYNGEE. The CDR3 is 15 amino acids. The CDR3 nucleotides read TGTGCCAGCAGCGTAGCATCCAGGGGGGAGGAGACCCAGTACTTC. Residues: CASSVASRGEETQYF.

This chain links TRBV28 with TRBJ2-3; a possible D gene is TRBD2 (6 bases). Trimming stripped 2 bases from V and 6 bases from J, with 9 bases between. This CDR3 is 13 amino acids long. The germline gives CDR1 MDHEN, CDR2 SYDVKM. The DNA for the CDR3 is TGTGCCAGCAGTTTAGTCGGAGGGGATACGCAGTATTTT. Its protein is CASSLVGGDTQYF.

This clone came up a few times. The chain uses TRBV2 and TRBJ2-1; D is uncertain. V shed 4 bases and J shed 5 bases, with 6 bases lying between them. Germline CDR1 reads SNHLY; CDR2 reads FYNNEI. This CDR3 is 12 amino acids long. The CDR3, as DNA: TGTGCCAGCAGTGTCCGGGACAATGAGCAGTTCTTC. This sequence encodes CASSVRDNEQFF.

The chain recombines TRBV5-4 with TRBJ1-1; D call uncertain. Germline assignment: CDR1 SGHNT and CDR2 YYREEE (reference sequence). The CDR3 consists of 13 residues. Trimming cost V 7 bases and J 3 bases, with 13 bases left between them. The CDR3 coding sequence is TGTGCCAGCGGGATTCAGGAGGACACTGAAGCTTTCTTT. This codes for CASGIQEDTEAFF.

The chain joins TRBV9 to TRBJ2-5; a weak D match, TRBD2 (5 bases). The CDR3 contains 14 residues. V lost 1 base and J lost 5, with 12 bases in between. Germline lookup yields CDR1 SGDLS and CDR2 YYNGEE. CDR3 sequence reads: CASSVNLGEETQYF. CDR3 in DNA: TGTGCCAGCAGCGTAAATCTCGGGGAGGAGACCCAGTACTTC. The entire variable domain, with the rest obtained from reference TRBV9 and TRBJ2-5, is as follows: DSGVTQTPKHLITATGQRVTLRCSPRSGDLSVYWYQQSLDQGLQFLIQYYNGEERAKGNILERFSAQQFPDLHSELNLSSLELGDSALYFCASSVNLGEETQYFGPGTRLLVL.

V usage is TRBV30 and J usage is TRBJ1-2; 12 nucleotides line up with TRBD1. The CDR3 consists of 16 residues. Germline CDR1 is GTSNPN and CDR2 is SVGIG (reference sequence). The junction had 10 bases not matched to a gene; V was cut back by 7 bases and J by 1 base. CDR3 DNA sequence: TGTGCCTCGTCCGGGACAGGGGGCCTTGGTAACTATGGCTACACCTTC. Amino acid sequence: CASSGTGGLGNYGYTF.

V is TRBV19 and J is TRBJ2-6, with a weak D call TRBD1 (5 bases). Trimming took 8 bases from V and 4 from J, leaving 15 bases between them. CDR1 and CDR2 from the germline V gene are LNHDA and SQIVND (reference sequence). The CDR3 has 15 residues. The CDR3 DNA reads TGTGCCAGTGATCGAAAAGGGGCCGGGGCCAACGTCCTGACTTTC. Its protein is CASDRKGAGANVLTF. The variable domain in full, completed from reference TRBV19 and TRBJ2-6, reads DGGITQSPKYLFRKEGQNVTLSCEQNLNHDAMYWYRQDPGQGLRLIYYSQIVNDFQKGDIAEGYSVSREKKESFPLTVTSAQKNPTAFYLCASDRKGAGANVLTFGAGSRLTVL.

V gene TRBV10-3 combines with J gene TRBJ1-2; D possibly corresponds to TRBD1 (6 bases). The germline CDR1 and CDR2 sequences are ENHRY and SYGVKD. Trimming shortened V by 6 bases and J by 3 bases, and 11 bases separated the two germline ends. The CDR3 is 13 amino acids. For the CDR3, the DNA is TGTGCCATCAGACAGGGAGAGGACTATGGCTACACCTTC. The encoded protein is CAIRQGEDYGYTF.

The chain carries TRBV2 and TRBJ2-7; perhaps TRBD1 as D (5 bases). CDR1 is SNHLY, CDR2 FYNNEI, per germline. CDR3 length: 15 amino acids. V dropped 5 bases and J dropped 0 bases, with 14 bases sitting between them. The CDR3 loop is CASSNRQSSSYEQYF. In DNA form, the CDR3 reads TGTGCCAGCAGTAATAGACAGTCAAGCTCCTACGAGCAGTACTTC.

V usage is TRBV5-4 and J usage is TRBJ2-1, with D perhaps TRBD1 (5 bases). Germline V gene data show CDR1 as SGHNT and CDR2 as YYREEE (reference sequence). This CDR3 is 13 amino acids long. V was clipped by 5 bases and J by 8 bases, with 14 bases between them. The CDR3 DNA follows: TGTGCCAGCAGATCAGGGCCGAGCGATGAGCAGTTCTTC. Its protein is CASRSGPSDEQFF.

Only a few counts were recorded for this clone. This chain links TRBV28 with TRBJ1-5, with D possibly matching TRBD1 (6 bases). The germline gives CDR1 MDHEN, CDR2 SYDVKM. The CDR3 has 14 residues. V lost 5 bases and J lost 3, with 11 bases in between. The CDR3 here is CASSVDRFNQPQHF. The CDR3 region has the DNA TGTGCCAGCAGTGTTGACAGGTTCAATCAGCCCCAGCATTTT.

This clone was recorded a few times. The gene calls are TRBV28 and TRBJ2-2; tentatively, D is TRBD1 (6 bases). Trimming removed 11 bases from V and 2 bases from J, with 12 bases in between. The length of the CDR3 is 13 residues. Germline lookup yields CDR1 MDHEN and CDR2 SYDVKM. The CDR3 reads CAHNRVNTGELFF. The CDR3 DNA sequence: TGTGCCCACAACAGGGTTAACACCGGGGAGCTGTTTTTT.